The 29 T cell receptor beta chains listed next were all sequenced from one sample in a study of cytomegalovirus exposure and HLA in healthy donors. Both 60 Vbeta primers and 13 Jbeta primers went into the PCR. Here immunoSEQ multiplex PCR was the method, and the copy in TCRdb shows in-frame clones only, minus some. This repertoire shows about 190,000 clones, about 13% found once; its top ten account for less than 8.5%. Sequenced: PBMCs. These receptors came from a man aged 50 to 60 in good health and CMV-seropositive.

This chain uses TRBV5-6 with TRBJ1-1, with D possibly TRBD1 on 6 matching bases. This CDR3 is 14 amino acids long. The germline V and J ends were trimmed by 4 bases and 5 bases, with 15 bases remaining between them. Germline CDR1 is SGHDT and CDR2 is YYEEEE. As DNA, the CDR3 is TGTGCCAGCAGCCCAACAGGGAGATGGACTGAAGCTTTCTTT. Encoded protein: CASSPTGRWTEAFF.

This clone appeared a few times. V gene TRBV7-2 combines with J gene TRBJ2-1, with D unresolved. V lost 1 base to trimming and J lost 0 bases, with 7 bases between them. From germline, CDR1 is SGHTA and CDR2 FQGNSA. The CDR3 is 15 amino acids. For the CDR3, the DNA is TGTGCCAGCAGCTTAGTTCGGGTCTCCTACAATGAGCAGTTCTTC. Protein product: CASSLVRVSYNEQFF.

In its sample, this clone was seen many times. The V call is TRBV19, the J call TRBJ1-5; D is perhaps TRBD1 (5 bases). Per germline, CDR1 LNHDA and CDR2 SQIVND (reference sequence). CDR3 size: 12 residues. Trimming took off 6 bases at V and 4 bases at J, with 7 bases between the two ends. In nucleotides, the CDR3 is TGTGCCAGTAGGGGACTTAATCAGCCCCAGCATTTT. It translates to CASRGLNQPQHF.

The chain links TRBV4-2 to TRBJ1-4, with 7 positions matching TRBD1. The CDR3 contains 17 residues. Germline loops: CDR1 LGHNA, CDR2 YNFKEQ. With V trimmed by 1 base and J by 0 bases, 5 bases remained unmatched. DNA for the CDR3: TGTGCCAGCAGCCAAGCCGCGGGACAGTCAACTAATGAAAAACTGTTTTTT. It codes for CASSQAAGQSTNEKLFF.

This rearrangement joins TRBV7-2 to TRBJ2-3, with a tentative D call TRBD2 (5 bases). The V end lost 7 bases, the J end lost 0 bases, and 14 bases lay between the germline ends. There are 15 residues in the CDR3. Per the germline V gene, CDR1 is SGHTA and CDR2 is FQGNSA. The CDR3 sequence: CASMVGRLSTDTQYF. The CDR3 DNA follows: TGTGCCAGCATGGTAGGCCGACTAAGCACAGATACGCAGTATTTT. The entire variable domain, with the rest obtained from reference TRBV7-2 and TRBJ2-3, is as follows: GAGVSQSPSNKVTEKGKDVELRCDPISGHTALYWYRQSLGQGLEFLIYFQGNSAPDKSGLPSDRFSAERTGGSVSTLTIQRTQQEDSAVYLCASMVGRLSTDTQYFGPGTRLTVL.

The CDR3 DNA sequence: TGTGCCAGCAGTGAATCGGGTAGTAACACTGAAGCTTTCTTT. It specifies CASSESGSNTEAFF. This chain joins TRBV2 and TRBJ1-1; unclear D gene. Trimming removed 2 bases from V and 2 bases from J, with 9 bases in between. Germline V gene data show CDR1 as SNHLY and CDR2 as FYNNEI. The CDR3 loop spans 14 amino acids.

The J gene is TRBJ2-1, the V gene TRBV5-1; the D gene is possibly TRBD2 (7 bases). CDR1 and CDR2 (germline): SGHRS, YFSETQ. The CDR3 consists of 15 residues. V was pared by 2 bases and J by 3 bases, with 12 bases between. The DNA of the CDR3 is TGCGCCAGCAGCTTACGGGGGGCCTTCTACAATGAGCAGTTCTTC. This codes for CASSLRGAFYNEQFF.

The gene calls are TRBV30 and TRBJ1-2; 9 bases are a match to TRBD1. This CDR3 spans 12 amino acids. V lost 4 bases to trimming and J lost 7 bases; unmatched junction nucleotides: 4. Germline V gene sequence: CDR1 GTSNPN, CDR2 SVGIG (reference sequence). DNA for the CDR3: TGTGCCTGGATGACAGGGGGTCGTGGCTACACCTTC. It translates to CAWMTGGRGYTF.

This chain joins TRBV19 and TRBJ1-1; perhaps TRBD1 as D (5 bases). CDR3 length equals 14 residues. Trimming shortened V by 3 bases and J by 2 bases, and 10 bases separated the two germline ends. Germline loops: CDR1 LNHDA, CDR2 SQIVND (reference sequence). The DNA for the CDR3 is TGTGCCAGTAGTATTACGGGACTAAACACTGAAGCTTTCTTT. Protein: CASSITGLNTEAFF.

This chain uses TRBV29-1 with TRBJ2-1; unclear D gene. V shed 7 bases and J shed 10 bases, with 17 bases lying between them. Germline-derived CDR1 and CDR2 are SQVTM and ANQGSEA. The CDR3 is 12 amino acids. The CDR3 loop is CSAEVSLWEQFF. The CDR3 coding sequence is TGCAGCGCCGAGGTGTCTCTCTGGGAGCAGTTCTTC.

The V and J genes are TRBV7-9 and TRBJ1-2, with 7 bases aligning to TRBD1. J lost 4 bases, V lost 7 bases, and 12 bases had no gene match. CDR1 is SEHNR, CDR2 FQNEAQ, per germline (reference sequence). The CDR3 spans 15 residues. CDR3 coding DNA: TGTGCCAGCACTCGGGGCGAGGGGGCCTTCTATGGCTACACCTTC. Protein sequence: CASTRGEGAFYGYTF.

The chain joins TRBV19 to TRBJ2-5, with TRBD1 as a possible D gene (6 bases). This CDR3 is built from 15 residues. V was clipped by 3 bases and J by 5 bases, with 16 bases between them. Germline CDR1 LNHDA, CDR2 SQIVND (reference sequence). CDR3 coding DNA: TGTGCCAGTAGTATCGGAGCCAGGGGCAGGGAGACCCAGTACTTC. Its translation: CASSIGARGRETQYF.

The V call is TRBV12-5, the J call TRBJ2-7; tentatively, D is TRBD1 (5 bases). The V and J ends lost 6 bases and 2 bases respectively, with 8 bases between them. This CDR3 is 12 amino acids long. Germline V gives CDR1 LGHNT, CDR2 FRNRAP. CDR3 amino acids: CASGTTAYEQYF. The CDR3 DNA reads TGTGCTAGTGGCACGACAGCCTACGAGCAGTACTTC.

The CDR3 nucleotides read TGTGCCAGCATCGGGGGGGACAGGGTCACTGAAGCTTTCTTT. It yields the protein CASIGGDRVTEAFF. The genes are TRBV28 and TRBJ1-1; 9 bases align to TRBD1. V trimming: 7 bases; J trimming: 4 bases; junction bases outside the gene matches: 7. The CDR3 consists of 14 residues. CDR1 is MDHEN, CDR2 SYDVKM, per germline.

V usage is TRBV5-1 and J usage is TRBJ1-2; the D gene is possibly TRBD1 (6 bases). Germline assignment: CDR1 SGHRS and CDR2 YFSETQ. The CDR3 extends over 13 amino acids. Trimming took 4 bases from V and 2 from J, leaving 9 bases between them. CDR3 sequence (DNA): TGCGCCAGCAGCCCCCAGGGGAACTATGGCTACACCTTC. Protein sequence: CASSPQGNYGYTF.

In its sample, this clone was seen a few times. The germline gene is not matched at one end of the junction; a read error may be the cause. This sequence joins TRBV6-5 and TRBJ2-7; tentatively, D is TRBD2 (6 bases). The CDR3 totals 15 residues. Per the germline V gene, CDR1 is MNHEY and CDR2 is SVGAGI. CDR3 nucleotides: TGTGCCAGCAGTTACTCGGCGGGACCCTCCTCCGAGCAGTACTTC. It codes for CASSYSAGPSSEQYF.

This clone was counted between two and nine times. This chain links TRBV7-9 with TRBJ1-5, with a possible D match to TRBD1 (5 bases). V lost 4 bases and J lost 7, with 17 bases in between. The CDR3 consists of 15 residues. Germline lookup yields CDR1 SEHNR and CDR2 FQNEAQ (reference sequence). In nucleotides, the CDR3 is TGTGCCAGCAGCTCCGCTCGGGGGGGTGACCAGCCCCAGCATTTT. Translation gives CASSSARGGDQPQHF. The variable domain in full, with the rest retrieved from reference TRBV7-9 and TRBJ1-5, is DTGVSQNPRHKITKRGQNVTFRCDPISEHNRLYWYRQTLGQGPEFLTYFQNEAQLEKSRLLSDRFSAERPKGSFSTLEIQRTEQGDSAMYLCASSSARGGDQPQHFGDGTRLSIL.

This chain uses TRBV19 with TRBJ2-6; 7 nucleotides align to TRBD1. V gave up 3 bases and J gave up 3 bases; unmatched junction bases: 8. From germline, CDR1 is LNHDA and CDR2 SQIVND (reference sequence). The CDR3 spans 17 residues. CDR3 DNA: TGTGCCAGTAGTATGACCCTACAGGGGCTTGGGGCCAACGTCCTGACTTTC. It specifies CASSMTLQGLGANVLTF.

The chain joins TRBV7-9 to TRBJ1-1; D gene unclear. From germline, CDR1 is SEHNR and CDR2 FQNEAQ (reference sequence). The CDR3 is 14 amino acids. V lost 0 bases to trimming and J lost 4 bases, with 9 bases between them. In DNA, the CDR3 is TGTGCCAGCAGCTTAGCGGCGGAGGGCACTGAAGCTTTCTTT. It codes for CASSLAAEGTEAFF.

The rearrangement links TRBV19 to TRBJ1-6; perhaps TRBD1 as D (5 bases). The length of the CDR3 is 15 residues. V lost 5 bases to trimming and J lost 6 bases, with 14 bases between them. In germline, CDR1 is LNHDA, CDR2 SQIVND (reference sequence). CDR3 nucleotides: TGTGCCAGTAGTGCCCGGGGGAAGGGTAATTCACCCCTCCACTTT. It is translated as CASSARGKGNSPLHF. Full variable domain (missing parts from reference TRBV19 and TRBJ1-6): DGGITQSPKYLFRKEGQNVTLSCEQNLNHDAMYWYRQDPGQGLRLIYYSQIVNDFQKGDIAEGYSVSREKKESFPLTVTSAQKNPTAFYLCASSARGKGNSPLHFGNGTRLTVT.

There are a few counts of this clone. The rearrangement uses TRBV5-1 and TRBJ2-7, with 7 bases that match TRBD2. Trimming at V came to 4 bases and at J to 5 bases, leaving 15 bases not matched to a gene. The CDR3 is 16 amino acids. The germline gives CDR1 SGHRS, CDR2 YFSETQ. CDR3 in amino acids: CASSPQGLGVWNEQYF. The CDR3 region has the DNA TGCGCCAGCAGCCCCCAAGGACTAGGCGTCTGGAACGAGCAGTACTTC.

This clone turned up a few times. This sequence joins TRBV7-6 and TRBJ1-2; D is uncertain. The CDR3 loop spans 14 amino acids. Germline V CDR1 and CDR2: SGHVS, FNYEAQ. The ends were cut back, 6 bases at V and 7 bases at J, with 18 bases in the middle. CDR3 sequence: CASRQTGGTGGYTF. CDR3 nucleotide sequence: TGTGCCAGCAGACAAACCGGTGGAACGGGTGGCTACACCTTC.

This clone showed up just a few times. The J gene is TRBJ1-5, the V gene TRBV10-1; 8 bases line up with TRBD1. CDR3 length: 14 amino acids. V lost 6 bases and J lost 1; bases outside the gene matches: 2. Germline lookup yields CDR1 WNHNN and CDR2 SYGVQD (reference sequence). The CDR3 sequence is CASRDRESNQPQHF. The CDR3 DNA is TGCGCCAGCAGGGACAGGGAAAGCAATCAGCCCCAGCATTTT.

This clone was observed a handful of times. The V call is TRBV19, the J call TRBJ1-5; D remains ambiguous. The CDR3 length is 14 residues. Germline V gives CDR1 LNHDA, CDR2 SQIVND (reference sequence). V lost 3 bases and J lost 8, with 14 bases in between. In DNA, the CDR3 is TGTGCCAGTAGTATCGGGCGGAGGATGGAGCCCCAGCATTTT. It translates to CASSIGRRMEPQHF.

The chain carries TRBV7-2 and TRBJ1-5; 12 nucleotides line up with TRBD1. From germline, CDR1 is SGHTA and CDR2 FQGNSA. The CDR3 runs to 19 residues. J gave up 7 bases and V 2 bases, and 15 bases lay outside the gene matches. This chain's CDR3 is CASSLISIPGTGGYQPQHF. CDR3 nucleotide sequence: TGTGCCAGCAGCTTAATTTCGATCCCCGGGACAGGGGGCTACCAGCCCCAGCATTTT.

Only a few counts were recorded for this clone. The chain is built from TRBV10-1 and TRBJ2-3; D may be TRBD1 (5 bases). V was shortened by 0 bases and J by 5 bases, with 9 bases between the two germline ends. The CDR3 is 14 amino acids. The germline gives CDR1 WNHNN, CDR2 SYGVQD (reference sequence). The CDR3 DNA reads TGCGCCAGCAGTGAGTCCCCCAGGGTAGATACGCAGTATTTT. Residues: CASSESPRVDTQYF.

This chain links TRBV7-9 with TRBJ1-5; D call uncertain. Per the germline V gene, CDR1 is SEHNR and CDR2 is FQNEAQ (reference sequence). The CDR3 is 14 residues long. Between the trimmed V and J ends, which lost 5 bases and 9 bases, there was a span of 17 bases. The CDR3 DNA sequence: TGTGCCAGCAGCCAGGAAGGTCACCTTCGGCCCCAGCATTTT. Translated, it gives CASSQEGHLRPQHF.

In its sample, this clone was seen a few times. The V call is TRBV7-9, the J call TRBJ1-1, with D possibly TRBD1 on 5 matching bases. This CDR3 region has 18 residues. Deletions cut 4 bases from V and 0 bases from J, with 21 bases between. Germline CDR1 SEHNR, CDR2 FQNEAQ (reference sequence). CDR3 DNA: TGTGCCAGCAGCTCCTGGACGGTATCGGGGGTCATGAACACTGAAGCTTTCTTT. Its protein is CASSSWTVSGVMNTEAFF.

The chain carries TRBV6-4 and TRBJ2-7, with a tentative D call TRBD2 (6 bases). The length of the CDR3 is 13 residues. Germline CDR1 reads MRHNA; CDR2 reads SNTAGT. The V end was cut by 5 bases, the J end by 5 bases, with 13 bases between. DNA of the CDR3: TGTGCCAGCAGTTCCGGATGGGGGGACGAGCAGTACTTC. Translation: CASSSGWGDEQYF.